The rows below give T cell receptor beta chains drawn from one sample of a study of identical twins. Each CDR3 protein gets one entry after TCRdb re-called the 5' RACE reads with MiXCR. The table lists approximately 530,000 distinct CDR3 sequences, around 24% of them singletons. These records were also assigned to another study, of yellow fever vaccine responses in identical twins.

The sequenced sample was CD4+ T cells sorted from blood. The receptor source for this set is a young woman in good health. Each CDR3 is given with its conserved first and last residue. Each record gives: J gene, clone size, D gene, V gene, CDR3 DNA, CDR3 protein. A D gene is named only where the DNA matches it firmly. Not all rows give a size; the values are once, few, many and, for expanded clones, a class.

TRBJ2-1,-,TRBD1,TRBV10-3,TGTGCCACCTCTGCCGGGACAGCGCAGTTCTTC,CATSAGTAQFF
TRBJ2-1,-,TRBD2,TRBV19,TGTGCCAGTAGAACCCTAGCGGGAGGGAACAATGAGCAGTTCTTC,CASRTLAGGNNEQFF
TRBJ1-6,-,TRBD1,TRBV12-3/TRBV12-4,TGTGCCAGCAGGGCCGGGACAGGGTTTTCACCCCTCCACTTT,CASRAGTGFSPLHF
TRBJ1-2,-,-,TRBV6-1,TGTGCCAGCGCCGGAGGACGCAACTATGGCTACACCTTC,CASAGGRNYGYTF
TRBJ1-3,-,-,TRBV10-3,TGTGCCATCAGTGAAATGGCCAGCTCTGGAAACACCATATATTTT,CAISEMASSGNTIYF
TRBJ2-2,few,-,TRBV27,TGTGCCAGCAGGGCAGGGTCGGGAGTAGCCCCCGGGGAGCTGTTTTTT,CASRAGSGVAPGELFF
TRBJ1-2,-,TRBD1,TRBV7-8,TGTGCCAGCAGCTTAAAGGACAGGGGATTTTATGGCTACACCTTC,CASSLKDRGFYGYTF
TRBJ2-3,few,-,TRBV6-1,TGTGCCAGCAGCGGACGGTCTTACGGGACAGATACGCAGTATTTT,CASSGRSYGTDTQYF
TRBJ1-2,-,TRBD1,TRBV12-3/TRBV12-4,TGTGCCAGCAGTTTGCGACAGGGGACTAGGTATGGCTACACCTTC,CASSLRQGTRYGYTF
TRBJ2-2,-,-,TRBV7-9,TGTGCCAGCACTCGGTCAGGGCCCACCGGGGAGCTGTTTTTT,CASTRSGPTGELFF
TRBJ2-1,-,TRBD2,TRBV5-1,TGCGCCAGCAGCTTTCATCTAGCGGACTACAATGAGCAGTTCTTC,CASSFHLADYNEQFF
TRBJ2-1,-,TRBD2,TRBV5-4,TGTGCCAGCAGCTTGCGGTCGGGTTGGCTAGCGGATTACAATGAGCAGTTCTTC,CASSLRSGWLADYNEQFF
TRBJ2-1,-,TRBD2,TRBV12-3/TRBV12-4,TGTGCCAGCAGTACCTGGACTAGCTCCTACAATGAGCAGTTCTTC,CASSTWTSSYNEQFF
TRBJ1-6,-,-,TRBV15,TGTGCCACCAGCAGAGATGTTGATAATTCACCCCTCCACTTT,CATSRDVDNSPLHF
TRBJ2-1,few,TRBD2,TRBV12-3/TRBV12-4,TGTGCCAGCAGTACACAGGGACTAGTGGTTTTCGTTGAGCAGTTCTTC,CASSTQGLVVFVEQFF
TRBJ2-5,few,TRBD1,TRBV12-3/TRBV12-4,TGTGCCAGCAGTTTAACAGGGGGATGGGAGACCCAGTACTTC,CASSLTGGWETQYF
TRBJ2-5,once,TRBD2,TRBV10-3,TGTGCCATCGCGGGGGGAGGAGAGACCCAGTACTTC,CAIAGGGETQYF
TRBJ2-5,few,TRBD2,TRBV12-3/TRBV12-4,TGTGCCAGCAGTCCACTAGCGGGGGGGCGCGGAGAGACCCAGTACTTC,CASSPLAGGRGETQYF
TRBJ1-1,-,-,TRBV12-3/TRBV12-4,TGTGCCAGCAGCCAGAGAGGGGCACCCGGGAACACTGAAGCTTTCTTT,CASSQRGAPGNTEAFF
TRBJ2-3,few,-,TRBV20-1,TGCAGTGCTAGAGATAACACAGATACGCAGTATTTT,CSARDNTDTQYF
TRBJ2-2,-,-,TRBV12-3/TRBV12-4,TGTGCCAGCAGTTTATTGTTACGAGTGAACACCGGGGAGCTGTTTTTT,CASSLLLRVNTGELFF
TRBJ2-1,-,TRBD2,TRBV12-3/TRBV12-4,TGTGCCAGCAGTCAACTAGGAGGGACTAGCGGGAGGTACAATGAGCAGTTCTTC,CASSQLGGTSGRYNEQFF
TRBJ2-1,-,TRBD2,TRBV7-3,TGTGCCAGCAGCTTATCTGGGACTAGCGGGAAACAGTTCTTC,CASSLSGTSGKQFF
TRBJ1-6,-,TRBD1,TRBV20-1,TGCAGTGCTTCAGGGGGACAGGGGGCTTCACCCCTCCACTTT,CSASGGQGASPLHF